This record concerns one T cell receptor beta chain sequence. What it recognizes is unknown. Looked up from germline, CDR1 is SQVTM and CDR2 is ANQGSEA. The CDR3 totals 15 residues. After removal of 6 bases from V and 4 bases from J, the junction contained 8 bases not matched to a gene. The data stem from a study of blood T cells in healthy people across ages. General observations from the study: Estimates drawn from one million T cells were deemed to understate diversity. When set beside aged donors, long-lived donors presented more naive CD4+ cells and higher diversity.

A second PCR, run for 7 to 11 cycles, used a sample-barcoded 5' primer plus a J-beta primer mix. TCRdb re-analysed the 5' RACE reads in MiXCR, keeping a single row per CDR3 protein. The sample consists of about 1,800,000 distinct CDR3 sequences, roughly 28% of them appearing once. The chain recombines TRBV29-1 with TRBJ2-1; 11 nucleotides match TRBD2. The TCR was taken from a woman in her 30s in good health. The source material was blood. The CDR3 reads CSVGIAGGPYNEQFF. The CDR3 coding sequence is TGCAGCGTGGGGATAGCGGGAGGGCCTTACAATGAGCAGTTCTTC.